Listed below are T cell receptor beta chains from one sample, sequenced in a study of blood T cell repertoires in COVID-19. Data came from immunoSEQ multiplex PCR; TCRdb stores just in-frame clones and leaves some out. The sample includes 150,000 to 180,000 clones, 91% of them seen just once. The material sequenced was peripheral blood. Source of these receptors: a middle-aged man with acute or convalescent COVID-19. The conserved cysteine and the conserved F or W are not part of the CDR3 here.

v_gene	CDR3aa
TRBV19	ASSPRDTEYNEQF
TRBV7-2	ASSLAPRGTLYNEQF
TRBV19	ASSRDHNSPLH
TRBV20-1	SAGGETEQY
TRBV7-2	ASSLGLSQGPRL
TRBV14	ASSTTGGDHDTQY
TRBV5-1	ASSSVAGDYNEQF
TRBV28	ASSFVYGINQPQH
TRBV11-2	ASSFSPPQGAF
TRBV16	ASSQIGLVEQF
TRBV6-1	ASSEVGTGGKETQY
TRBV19	ASKGGLAGWDEQF
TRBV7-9	ASSLGTMNTEAF
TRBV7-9	ASSPTVNIQY
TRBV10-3	AANDRENEQF
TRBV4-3	ASSQDRSGIGTEAF
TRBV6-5	ASSYSSQGGGYT
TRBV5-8	ASSLLGRVPEDTEAF
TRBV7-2	ASSSWVGGLAIETQY
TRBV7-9	ASSLAGGGMNTEAF
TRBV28	ASSFFSQRYSNQPQH
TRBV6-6	ASSYGQGASNQPQH
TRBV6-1	ASSEVYRGNGQPQH
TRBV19	ASSLGLAGGRAYEQY
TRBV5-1	ASSLARTSGSETQY
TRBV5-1	ASSISPGQILYTEAF
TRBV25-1	ASSEFGSSWGDEQF
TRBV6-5	ASSYVLAGGSYEQY
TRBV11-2	ASRERTGGAWNEQF
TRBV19	ASSPGTRTYGYT
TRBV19	ASNLAGAYNEQF
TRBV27	ASSPAGLNTEAF
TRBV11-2	ASSLGQGVSEAF
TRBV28	ASSFLPAGHQPQH
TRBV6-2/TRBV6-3	ASSRGGDYGYT
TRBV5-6	ASSLFSGNQPQH
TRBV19	ASSIPGMGIQETQY
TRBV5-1	ASSRTGGHGYT
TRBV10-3	AISGESGRPSEEQY
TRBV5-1	ASSEGQVQETQY
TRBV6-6	ASSPPGGQETQY
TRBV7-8	ASSYRDRGVYEQY
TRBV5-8	ASSLARGRNSPLH
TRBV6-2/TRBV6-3	ASSWSDSSGNTIY
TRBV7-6	ASSQQGPTDTQY
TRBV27	ASSSPGTSYYNEQF
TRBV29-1	SAPGIRDNNEQF
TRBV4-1	ASSQVGQGGYEQY
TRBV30	AWSKTGYNEQF
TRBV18	ASSSSEGGANNSPLH
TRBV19	ASSIDHSQGGGTEAF
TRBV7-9	ASSLTGSSEYGYT
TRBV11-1	ASSLGSIQETQY
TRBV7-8	ASSLTNTGELF
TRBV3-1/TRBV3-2	ASSQDWGPTGIQY
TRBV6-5	ASSYSGQDYGYT
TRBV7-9	ASSLFDSTNYGYT